This TCR beta chain was observed in a study of blood T cell repertoires in COVID-19. At the level of the study: The analysed material was cDNA or gDNA that came from T cells, B-cell-depleted T cells, or PBMCs.

The trim removed 7 bases at V and 0 bases at J, leaving 2 bases unmatched. This CDR3 spans 13 amino acids. Per the germline V gene, CDR1 is SQVTM and CDR2 is ANQGSEA. Assay: immunoSEQ multiplex PCR; the TCRdb copy retains only in-frame clones and omits some. The sample has around 250,000 clones, more than 70% seen once. Participants were aged about 18 to 90 years, lived in 25 or so US areas, and enrolled virtually. Cohorts were determined from participant-reported clinical history. What was sequenced was PBMCs or T cells enriched from blood (not recorded which). This receptor was identified in a woman in her 40s with acute COVID-19. The chain couples TRBV29-1 to TRBJ2-3; TRBD1 aligns across 9 bases. The CDR3 reads CSGGQGSTDTQYF. The CDR3 DNA follows: TGCAGCGGCGGACAGGGGAGCACAGATACGCAGTATTTT.